These T cell receptor beta chains were read from a single sample in a study of human T cells and chemical hapten exposure. Each CDR3 protein gets one entry after TCRdb re-called the RACE reads with MiXCR. The table shows about 360,000 distinct CDR3 sequences, with approximately 6.9% occurring only once. The sequenced sample was whole blood, obtained in connection with sensitization to the hapten diphenylcyclopropenone (DPC). Receptors were obtained from a woman under 30 with alopecia areata. Some clones in this sample may be carry-over from other donors' samples. The CDR3 runs from the conserved cysteine through the conserved F or W. Fields, in order: CDR3 DNA, CDR3 protein, V gene, D gene, J gene, clone size. D genes are given only for firm matches. The listing skips clone size in some rows; elsewhere it reads once, few, many or a size class.

TGTGCCAGCAGTGAAGAGTACACCGGGGAGCTGTTTTTT	CASSEEYTGELFF	TRBV2	-	TRBJ2-2	many
TGTGCCAGCAGCAACAGGGAACCGAGCTCCTACAATGAGCAGTTCTTC	CASSNREPSSYNEQFF	TRBV12-3/TRBV12-4	-	TRBJ2-1	many
TGTGCCAGCAGCCAAGCCCGAGGAGCGGGGGGGCGAGGCGAGCAGTACTTC	CASSQARGAGGRGEQYF	TRBV4-2	TRBD2	TRBJ2-7	many
TGCAGTGCTAGAGATCAATACAGGGATACCTACGAGCAGTACTTC	CSARDQYRDTYEQYF	TRBV20-1	-	TRBJ2-7	few
TGTGCCAGCAGCCAAGAGACAGGGAATGGCTACACCTTC	CASSQETGNGYTF	TRBV3-1	TRBD1	TRBJ1-2	-
TGTGCCAGCAGTTTTCCGGGGAAGCTTCAGTATTTT	CASSFPGKLQYF	TRBV12-3/TRBV12-4	-	TRBJ2-3	many
TGCAGTGCTAGAAGATCTTCCTACAATGAGCAGTTCTTC	CSARRSSYNEQFF	TRBV20-1	-	TRBJ2-1	few
TGTGCCAGCAGCCAAGAGGTTTGGGCCGACGAGCAGTACTTC	CASSQEVWADEQYF	TRBV4-2	-	TRBJ2-7	-
TGTGCCAGCTCACCGACCCGGGACAGGGGACTAAGGGAGCAGTACTTC	CASSPTRDRGLREQYF	TRBV18	TRBD1	TRBJ2-7	many
TGTGCCAGCAGGGCGCGGACAGATGAAGCTTTCTTT	CASRARTDEAFF	TRBV6-2/TRBV6-3	-	TRBJ1-1	-
TGTGCCAGCAACCCCGCCAGTAGGAGCACAGATACGCAGTATTTT	CASNPASRSTDTQYF	TRBV7-9	-	TRBJ2-3	many
TGCAGTGCGGGGAAACGGTCAGAGGCTAGCACAGATACGCAGTATTTT	CSAGKRSEASTDTQYF	TRBV20-1	-	TRBJ2-3	many
TGTGCCAGCAGCTTAGGAGGTCCTGGTCAGCCCCAGCATTTT	CASSLGGPGQPQHF	TRBV7-2	-	TRBJ1-5	many
TGTGCCAGCAGACAACTCAGAAATCAGCCCCAGCATTTT	CASRQLRNQPQHF	TRBV6-2/TRBV6-3	-	TRBJ1-5	many
TGTGCCAGCTCACCCTTCGGGCCCCCGGAGACCGGGGAGCTGTTTTTT	CASSPFGPPETGELFF	TRBV18	-	TRBJ2-2	many
TGTGCCAGCAGTTCCCGGGACGCAATTGGAAACACCATATATTTT	CASSSRDAIGNTIYF	TRBV6-1	-	TRBJ1-3	few
TGTGCCAGCAGCCGTGGGGAGGGTTCCAATCAGCCCCAGCATTTT	CASSRGEGSNQPQHF	TRBV12-3/TRBV12-4	-	TRBJ1-5	few
TGTGCCATCAGTGAGTGGACTGCATTCAATTCACCCCTCCACTTT	CAISEWTAFNSPLHF	TRBV10-3	-	TRBJ1-6	few
TGTGCCAGCAGCGTAGACGGTCTGTTCTACGAGCAGTACTTC	CASSVDGLFYEQYF	TRBV9	-	TRBJ2-7	-
TGTGCCAGCAGCCTGGGGATAGATACGCAGTATTTT	CASSLGIDTQYF	TRBV7-9	-	TRBJ2-3	few
TGCAGTGCTAGACTTGGTGGGGGGGCGGATGGGTTCTTC	CSARLGGGADGFF	TRBV20-1	-	TRBJ2-1	many
TGTGCCATCAGTACGGGACAGGGTAACCAGCCCCAGCATTTT	CAISTGQGNQPQHF	TRBV10-3	TRBD1	TRBJ1-5	few
TGTGCCAGCAGTTCAGGGGTGGGCTACACCTTC	CASSSGVGYTF	TRBV6-5	-	TRBJ1-2	many
TGTGCCAGCAGCAATACCGGGGGGTCCGATACGCAGTATTTT	CASSNTGGSDTQYF	TRBV12-3/TRBV12-4	TRBD2	TRBJ2-3	-
TGTGCCAGCAGCGTAATAGGACAGGGCCATCAGCCCCAGCATTTT	CASSVIGQGHQPQHF	TRBV21-1	-	TRBJ1-5	-
TGTGCCGGGCAACAGGAGAGCTCCTACAATGAGCAGTTCTTC	CAGQQESSYNEQFF	TRBV7-9	-	TRBJ2-1	many
TGTGCCAGCAGTTATAACCGGGACTGGGACCAAGGCTACACCTTC	CASSYNRDWDQGYTF	TRBV6-5	-	TRBJ1-2	few
TGCGCCAGCAGCCAAGACCCCGAGCCCTCTGGGGCCAACGTCCTGACTTTC	CASSQDPEPSGANVLTF	TRBV4-3	-	TRBJ2-6	many
TGTGCCAGCAGCTTTCCCCGGGACAGGGGGCGCACCGGGGAGCTGTTTTTT	CASSFPRDRGRTGELFF	TRBV11-2	TRBD1	TRBJ2-2	many
TGTGCCATCAGTGCGCCAGCGGGGCACAATGAGCAGTTCTTC	CAISAPAGHNEQFF	TRBV10-3	TRBD2	TRBJ2-1	many
TGTGCCAGCGGAGGGGCCACCCAATCTGGGGCCAACGTCCTGACTTTC	CASGGATQSGANVLTF	TRBV5-8	-	TRBJ2-6	many
TGTGCCAGCAGTTTACAGACTGAAGCTTTCTTT	CASSLQTEAFF	TRBV12-3/TRBV12-4	-	TRBJ1-1	few
TGCAGCGTTGGGAGGACTTCCTACGAGCAGTACTTC	CSVGRTSYEQYF	TRBV29-1	-	TRBJ2-7	-
TGTGCCAGCAGTGACAGGGGCACAGATACGCAGTATTTT	CASSDRGTDTQYF	TRBV6-5	TRBD1	TRBJ2-3	few
TGTGCCAGCAGTTCCACCCCCAATTGGCCCCAGCATTTT	CASSSTPNWPQHF	TRBV6-2/TRBV6-3	-	TRBJ1-5	-
TGTGCCAGCAGTTACGACCCCTCCTACAATGAGCAGTTCTTC	CASSYDPSYNEQFF	TRBV6-2/TRBV6-3	-	TRBJ2-1	-
TGCGCCAGCAGCCACCCTAAGGGTACAGGGTCCTACTCTGGGGCCAACGTCCTGACTTTC	CASSHPKGTGSYSGANVLTF	TRBV4-1	-	TRBJ2-6	many
TGTGCCAGCAATTACCCAGGGGCAGATACGCAGTATTTT	CASNYPGADTQYF	TRBV28	-	TRBJ2-3	few
TGTGCCAGCAGCTTAAACAGGGGAACCGGGGAGCTGTTTTTT	CASSLNRGTGELFF	TRBV11-3	TRBD1	TRBJ2-2	few
TGTGCCAGCAGTTTAATCCCCGGGACAGGCACAGATACGCAGTATTTT	CASSLIPGTGTDTQYF	TRBV27	TRBD1	TRBJ2-3	many
TGTGCCAGCAGCGTAGAGGGAAATAGCAATCAGCCCCAGCATTTT	CASSVEGNSNQPQHF	TRBV9	-	TRBJ1-5	few
TGTGCCAGCAGCCGGGGGGCTAGCGGAAACACCGGGGAGCTGTTTTTT	CASSRGASGNTGELFF	TRBV3-1	-	TRBJ2-2	few
TGTGCCAGCAGTTACCGATTGGGACAGGGGGCAAGCAATCAGCCCCAGCATTTT	CASSYRLGQGASNQPQHF	TRBV6-2/TRBV6-3	TRBD1	TRBJ1-5	few
TGTGCCAGCAGCAAACTGGGACGGACGGGTTGCTCCTACGAGCAGTACTTC	CASSKLGRTGCSYEQYF	TRBV21-1	-	TRBJ2-7	few
TGCGCCAGCAGCCGGACAGCGGATTCACCCCTCCACTTT	CASSRTADSPLHF	TRBV4-3	-	TRBJ1-6	-
TGTGCCAGCAGCCAAGGTCCGCGCGGGCTCGATCAGCCCCAGCATTTT	CASSQGPRGLDQPQHF	TRBV3-1	-	TRBJ1-5	-
TGTGCCATCAGTGAGACCCGACAGTCCTACGAGCAGTACTTC	CAISETRQSYEQYF	TRBV10-3	-	TRBJ2-7	-
TGTGCCAGCAGCCAAGCCCTAGATCAGCCCCAGCATTTT	CASSQALDQPQHF	TRBV4-2	-	TRBJ1-5	-
TGTGCCAGCAGCCCAGGGGGCTACGAGCAGTACTTC	CASSPGGYEQYF	TRBV18	TRBD1	TRBJ2-7	many
TGTGCCAGCAACGCTAGAAATAAGGCCGGGGAGCTGTTTTTT	CASNARNKAGELFF	TRBV6-2/TRBV6-3	-	TRBJ2-2	-